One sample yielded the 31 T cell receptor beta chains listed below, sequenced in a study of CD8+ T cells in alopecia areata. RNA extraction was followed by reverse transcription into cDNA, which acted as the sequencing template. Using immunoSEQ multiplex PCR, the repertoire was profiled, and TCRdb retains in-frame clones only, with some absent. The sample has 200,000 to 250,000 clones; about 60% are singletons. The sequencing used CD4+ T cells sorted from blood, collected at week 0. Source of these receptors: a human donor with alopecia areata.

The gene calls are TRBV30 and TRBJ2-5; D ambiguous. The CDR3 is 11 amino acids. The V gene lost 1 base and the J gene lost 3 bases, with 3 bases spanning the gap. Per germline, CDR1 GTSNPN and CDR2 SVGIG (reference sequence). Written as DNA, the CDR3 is TGTGCCTGGAGTGCGAAAGAGACCCAGTACTTC. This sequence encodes CAWSAKETQYF.

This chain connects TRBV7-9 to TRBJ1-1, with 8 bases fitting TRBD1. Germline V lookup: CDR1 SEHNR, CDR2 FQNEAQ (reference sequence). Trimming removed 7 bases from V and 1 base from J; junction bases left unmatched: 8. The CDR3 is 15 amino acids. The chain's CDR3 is CASTPAGTGNTEAFF. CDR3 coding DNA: TGTGCCAGCACACCCGCCGGGACAGGGAACACTGAAGCTTTCTTT.

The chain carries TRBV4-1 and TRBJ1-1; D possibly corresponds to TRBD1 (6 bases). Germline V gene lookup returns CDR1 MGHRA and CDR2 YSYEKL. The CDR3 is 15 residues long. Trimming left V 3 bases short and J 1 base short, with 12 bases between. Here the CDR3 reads CASSQPDRTNTEAFF. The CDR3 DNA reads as TGCGCCAGCAGCCAGCCGGACAGAACGAACACTGAAGCTTTCTTT.

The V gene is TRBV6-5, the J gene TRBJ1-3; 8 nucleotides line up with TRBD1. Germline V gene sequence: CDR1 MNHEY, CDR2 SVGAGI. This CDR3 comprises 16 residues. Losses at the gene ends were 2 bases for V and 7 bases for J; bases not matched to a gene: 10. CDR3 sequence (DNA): TGTGCCAGCAGTTACCGATCCGGACAGGGATCGAACACCATATATTTT. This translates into CASSYRSGQGSNTIYF.

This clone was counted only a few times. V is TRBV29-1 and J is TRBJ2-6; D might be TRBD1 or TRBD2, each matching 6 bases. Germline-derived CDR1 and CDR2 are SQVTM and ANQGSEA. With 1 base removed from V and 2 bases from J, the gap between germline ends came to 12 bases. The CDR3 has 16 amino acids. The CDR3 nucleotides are TGCAGCGTTGAAGTTAGGGGGGAGGCTGGGGCCAACGTCCTGACTTTC. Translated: CSVEVRGEAGANVLTF. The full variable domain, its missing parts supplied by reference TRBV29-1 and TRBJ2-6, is SAVISQKPSRDICQRGTSLTIQCQVDSQVTMMFWYRQQPGQSLTLIATANQGSEATYESGFVIDKFPISRPNLTFSTLTVSNMSPEDSSIYLCSVEVRGEAGANVLTFGAGSRLTVL.

The DNA for the CDR3 is TGTGCCAGCGGGGAATCGACGACGGGGGGCGCGGAGACCCAGTACTTC. As protein: CASGESTTGGAETQYF. The V call is TRBV5-7, the J call TRBJ2-5; a weak D match, TRBD2 (7 bases). TRBV5-7 is an open reading frame whose function is uncertain. V shed 7 bases and J shed 5 bases, with 24 bases lying between them. This CDR3 is built from 16 residues.

CDR3 in amino acids: CASSVRSWLDEQFF. For the CDR3, the DNA is TGTGCCAGCAGCGTACGTAGCTGGCTGGATGAGCAGTTCTTC. The chain combines TRBV9 with TRBJ2-1, with D unresolved. Germline CDR1 is SGDLS and CDR2 is YYNGEE. V lost 1 base to trimming and J lost 8 bases, with 13 bases between them. The CDR3 runs 14 residues.

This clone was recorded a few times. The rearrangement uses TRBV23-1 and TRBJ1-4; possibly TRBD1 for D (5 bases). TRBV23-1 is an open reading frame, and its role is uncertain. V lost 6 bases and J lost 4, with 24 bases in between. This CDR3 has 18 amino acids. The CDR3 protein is CASRFNRRGIQGNEKLFF. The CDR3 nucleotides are TGCGCCAGCAGGTTCAATCGGAGGGGTATCCAGGGTAATGAAAAACTGTTTTTT.

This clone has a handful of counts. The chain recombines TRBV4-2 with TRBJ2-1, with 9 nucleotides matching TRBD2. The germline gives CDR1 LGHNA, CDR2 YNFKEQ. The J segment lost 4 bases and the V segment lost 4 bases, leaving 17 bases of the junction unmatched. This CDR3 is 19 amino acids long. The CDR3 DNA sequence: TGTGCCAGCAGCCGGACCACCGGGGGCTGGCGGGAGGGATACAATGAGCAGTTCTTC. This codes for CASSRTTGGWREGYNEQFF.

The CDR3 region is CASIINQASYNEQFF. CDR3 in DNA: TGTGCCAGCATCATTAATCAGGCTAGTTACAATGAGCAGTTCTTC. The V gene is TRBV6-1, the J gene TRBJ2-1, with D unresolved. The ends were cut back, 7 bases at V and 4 bases at J, with 17 bases in the middle. Germline V gene sequence: CDR1 MNHNS, CDR2 SASEGT. This CDR3 has 15 residues.

The CDR3 DNA reads as TGTGCCAGCAGTTCGGACAGCCGTGAAGCTTTCTTT. Translation gives CASSSDSREAFF. This sequence joins TRBV28 and TRBJ1-1, with D possibly being TRBD1 (6 bases). This CDR3 contains 12 residues. V was pared by 4 bases and J by 7 bases, with 10 bases between. Looked up from germline, CDR1 is MDHEN and CDR2 is SYDVKM.

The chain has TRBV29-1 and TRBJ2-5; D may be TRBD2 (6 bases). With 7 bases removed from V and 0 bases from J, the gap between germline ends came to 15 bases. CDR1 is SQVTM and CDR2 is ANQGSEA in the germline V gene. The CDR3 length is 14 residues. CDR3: CSAGGLLYQETQYF. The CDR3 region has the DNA TGCAGCGCCGGGGGACTTCTGTACCAAGAGACCCAGTACTTC.

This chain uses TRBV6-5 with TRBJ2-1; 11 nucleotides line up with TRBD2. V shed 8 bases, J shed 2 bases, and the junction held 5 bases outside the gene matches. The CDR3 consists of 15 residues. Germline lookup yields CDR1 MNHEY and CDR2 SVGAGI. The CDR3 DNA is TGTGCCAGCTCTAGCGGGAGGTCGACCTACAATGAGCAGTTCTTC. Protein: CASSSGRSTYNEQFF.

CDR3 sequence (DNA): TGTGCCAGCACTCCGGGAGGTTCAGGGGCTGTTTACGAGCAGTACTTC. Translated: CASTPGGSGAVYEQYF. The chain uses TRBV18 and TRBJ2-7, with TRBD2 as a possible D gene (7 bases). The length of the CDR3 is 16 residues. Between the trimmed V and J ends, which lost 8 bases and 4 bases, there was a span of 24 bases. The germline CDR1 and CDR2 sequences are KGHSH and LQKENI.

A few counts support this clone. The CDR3 nucleotides read TGTGCCAGCAGGTGGGACTACGAGCAGTACTTC. It translates to CASRWDYEQYF. J is TRBJ2-7 and V is TRBV28; D unresolved. The CDR3 spans 11 residues. The V end was cut by 6 bases, the J end by 3 bases, with 6 bases between. The V gene's germline CDR1 is MDHEN and CDR2 SYDVKM.

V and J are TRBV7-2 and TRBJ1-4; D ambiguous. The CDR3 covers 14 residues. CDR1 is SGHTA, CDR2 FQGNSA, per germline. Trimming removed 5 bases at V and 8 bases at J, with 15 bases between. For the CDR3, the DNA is TGTGCCAGCAGCCATAAGATACGCGACGAAAAACTGTTTTTT. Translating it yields CASSHKIRDEKLFF.

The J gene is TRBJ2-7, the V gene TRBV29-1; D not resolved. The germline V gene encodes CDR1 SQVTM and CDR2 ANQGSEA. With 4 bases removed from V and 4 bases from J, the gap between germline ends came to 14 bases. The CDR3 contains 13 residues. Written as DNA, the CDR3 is TGCAGCGTTGTTTGGGCAGGAAGGTACGAGCAGTACTTC. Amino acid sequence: CSVVWAGRYEQYF.

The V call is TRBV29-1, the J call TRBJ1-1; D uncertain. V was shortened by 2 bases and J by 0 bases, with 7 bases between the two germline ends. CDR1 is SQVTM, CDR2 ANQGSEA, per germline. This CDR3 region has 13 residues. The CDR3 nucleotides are TGCAGCGTTGAAAGGTCCATGAACACTGAAGCTTTCTTT. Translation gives CSVERSMNTEAFF.

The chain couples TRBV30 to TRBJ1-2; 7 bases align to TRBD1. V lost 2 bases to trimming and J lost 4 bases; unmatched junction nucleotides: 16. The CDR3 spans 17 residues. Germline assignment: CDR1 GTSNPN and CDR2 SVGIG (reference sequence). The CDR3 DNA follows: TGTGCCTGGAGTCCCCTGGGACAGCACTTGGGGGCCTATGGCTACACCTTC. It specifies CAWSPLGQHLGAYGYTF.

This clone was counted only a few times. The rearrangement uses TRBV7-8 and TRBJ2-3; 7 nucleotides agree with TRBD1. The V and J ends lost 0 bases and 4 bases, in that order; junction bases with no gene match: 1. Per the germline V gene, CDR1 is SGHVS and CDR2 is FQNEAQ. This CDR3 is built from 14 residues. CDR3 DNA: TGTGCCAGCAGCTTAGCCACAGGGGCAGATACGCAGTATTTT. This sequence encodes CASSLATGADTQYF.

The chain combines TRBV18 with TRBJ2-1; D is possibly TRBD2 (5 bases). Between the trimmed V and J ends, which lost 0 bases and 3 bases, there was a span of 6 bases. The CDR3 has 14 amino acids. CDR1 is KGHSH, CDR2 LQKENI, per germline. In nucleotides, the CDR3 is TGTGCCAGCTCACCACCCGACTACTACAATGAGCAGTTCTTC. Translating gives CASSPPDYYNEQFF.

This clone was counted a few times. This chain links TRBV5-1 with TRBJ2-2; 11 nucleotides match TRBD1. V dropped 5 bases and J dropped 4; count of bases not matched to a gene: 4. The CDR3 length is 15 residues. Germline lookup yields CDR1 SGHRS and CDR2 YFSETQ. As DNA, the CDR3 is TGCGCCAGCAGTTCCGGGACAGGGGGCACCGGGGAGCTGTTTTTT. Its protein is CASSSGTGGTGELFF.

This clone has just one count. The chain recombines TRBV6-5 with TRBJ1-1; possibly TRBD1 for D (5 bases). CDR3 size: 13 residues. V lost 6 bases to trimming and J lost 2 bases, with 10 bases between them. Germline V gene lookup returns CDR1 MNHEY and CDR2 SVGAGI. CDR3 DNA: TGTGCCAGCAGAACTCAGGGAAACACTGAAGCTTTCTTT. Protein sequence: CASRTQGNTEAFF.

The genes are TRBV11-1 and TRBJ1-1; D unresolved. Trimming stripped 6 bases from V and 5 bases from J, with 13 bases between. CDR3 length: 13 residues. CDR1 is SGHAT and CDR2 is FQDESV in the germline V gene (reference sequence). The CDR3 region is CASSRFERTEAFF. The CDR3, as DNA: TGTGCCAGCAGTCGCTTTGAGAGGACTGAAGCTTTCTTT.

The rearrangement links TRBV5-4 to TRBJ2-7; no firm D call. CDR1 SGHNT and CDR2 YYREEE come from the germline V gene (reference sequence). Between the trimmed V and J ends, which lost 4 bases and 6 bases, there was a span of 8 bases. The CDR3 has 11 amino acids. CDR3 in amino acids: CASSQAREQYF. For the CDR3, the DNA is TGTGCCAGCAGCCAGGCGCGCGAGCAGTACTTC.

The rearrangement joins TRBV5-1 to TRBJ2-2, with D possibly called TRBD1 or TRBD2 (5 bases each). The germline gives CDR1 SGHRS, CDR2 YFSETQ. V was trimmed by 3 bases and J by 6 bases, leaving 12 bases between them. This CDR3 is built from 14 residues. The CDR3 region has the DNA TGCGCCAGCAGCTGGGGGAACGTCGCCGGGGAGCTGTTTTTT. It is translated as CASSWGNVAGELFF. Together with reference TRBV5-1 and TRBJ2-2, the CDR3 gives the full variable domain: KAGVTQTPRYLIKTRGQQVTLSCSPISGHRSVSWYQQTPGQGLQFLFEYFSETQRNKGNFPGRFSGRQFSNSRSEMNVSTLELGDSALYLCASSWGNVAGELFFGEGSRLTVL.

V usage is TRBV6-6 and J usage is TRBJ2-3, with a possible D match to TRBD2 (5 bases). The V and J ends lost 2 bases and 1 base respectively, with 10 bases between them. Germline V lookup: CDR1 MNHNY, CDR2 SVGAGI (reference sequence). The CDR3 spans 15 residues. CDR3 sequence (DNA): TGTGCCAGCAGTTACACGGGGAGTGGCACAGATACGCAGTATTTT. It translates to CASSYTGSGTDTQYF.

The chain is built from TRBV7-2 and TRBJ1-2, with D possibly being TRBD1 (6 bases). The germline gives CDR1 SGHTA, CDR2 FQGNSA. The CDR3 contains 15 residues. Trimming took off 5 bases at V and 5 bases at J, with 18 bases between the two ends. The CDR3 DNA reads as TGTGCCAGCAGCGATCAAGGACAGCGACTTTATGGCTACACCTTC. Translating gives CASSDQGQRLYGYTF.

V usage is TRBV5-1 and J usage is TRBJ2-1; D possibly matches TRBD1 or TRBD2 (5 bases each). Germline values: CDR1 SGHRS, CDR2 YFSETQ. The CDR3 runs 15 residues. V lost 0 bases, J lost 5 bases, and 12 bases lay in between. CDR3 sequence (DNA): TGCGCCAGCAGCTTGGAAGGGACCCTTAACAATGAGCAGTTCTTC. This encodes CASSLEGTLNNEQFF. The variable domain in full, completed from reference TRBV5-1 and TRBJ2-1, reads KAGVTQTPRYLIKTRGQQVTLSCSPISGHRSVSWYQQTPGQGLQFLFEYFSETQRNKGNFPGRFSGRQFSNSRSEMNVSTLELGDSALYLCASSLEGTLNNEQFFGPGTRLTVL.

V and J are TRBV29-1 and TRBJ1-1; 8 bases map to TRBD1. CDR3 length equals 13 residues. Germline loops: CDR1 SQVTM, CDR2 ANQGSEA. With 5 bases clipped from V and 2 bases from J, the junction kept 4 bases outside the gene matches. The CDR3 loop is CSVRQGLNTEAFF. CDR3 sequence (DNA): TGCAGCGTTAGACAGGGGCTTAACACTGAAGCTTTCTTT.

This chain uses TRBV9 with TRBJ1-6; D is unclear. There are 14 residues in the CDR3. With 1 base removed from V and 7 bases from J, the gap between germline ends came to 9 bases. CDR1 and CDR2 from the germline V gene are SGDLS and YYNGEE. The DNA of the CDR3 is TGTGCCAGCAGCGTAACGGCAGAAAATTCACCCCTCCACTTT. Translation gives CASSVTAENSPLHF.